This T cell receptor beta chain was captured in a study of cytomegalovirus exposure and HLA in healthy donors. Study-level information: From donors who were HLA-typed, an early data release held 80 million to 95 million unique TCRs. General study findings and limits: CMV antigen specificity of three CMV-associated chains was confirmed in vitro.

A word on this clone: Its specificity is not known.

Researchers ran the PCR with 60 Vbeta and 13 Jbeta primers. Assay used: immunoSEQ multiplex PCR; TCRdb lists only in-frame clones, some missing. The sample holds 100,000 to 120,000 clones, around 86% seen once. The source of this sequence is a man aged 40-55 years in good health and CMV-seronegative. The sequenced sample was PBMCs.

This chain's CDR3 is CASSPRRAGQKWDEKLFF. The CDR3 coding sequence is TGTGCCAGCAGCCCTCGTAGGGCAGGACAAAAGTGGGATGAAAAACTGTTTTTT. The chain is built from TRBV5-8 and TRBJ1-4; possibly TRBD1 for D (5 bases). V was shortened by 4 bases and J by 6 bases, with 25 bases between the two germline ends. Germline V CDR1 and CDR2: SGHTS, YDEGEE. The CDR3 contains 18 residues.